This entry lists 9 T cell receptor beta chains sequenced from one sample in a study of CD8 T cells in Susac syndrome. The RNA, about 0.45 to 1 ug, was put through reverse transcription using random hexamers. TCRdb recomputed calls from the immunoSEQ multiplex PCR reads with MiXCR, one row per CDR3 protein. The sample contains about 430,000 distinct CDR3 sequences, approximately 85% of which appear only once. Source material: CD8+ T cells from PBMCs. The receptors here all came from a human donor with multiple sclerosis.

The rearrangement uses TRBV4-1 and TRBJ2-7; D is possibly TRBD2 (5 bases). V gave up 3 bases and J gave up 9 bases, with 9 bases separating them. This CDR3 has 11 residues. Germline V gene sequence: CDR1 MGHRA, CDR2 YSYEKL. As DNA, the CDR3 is TGCGCCAGCAGCCATGGGGAGTCGCAGTACTTC. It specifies CASSHGESQYF.

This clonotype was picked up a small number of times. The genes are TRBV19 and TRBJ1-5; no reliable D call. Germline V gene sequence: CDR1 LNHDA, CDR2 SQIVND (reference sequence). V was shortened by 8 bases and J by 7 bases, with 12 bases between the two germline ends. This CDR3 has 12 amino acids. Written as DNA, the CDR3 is TGTGCCAGTTGGGCAGGTACGCAGCCCCAGCATTTT. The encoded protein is CASWAGTQPQHF.

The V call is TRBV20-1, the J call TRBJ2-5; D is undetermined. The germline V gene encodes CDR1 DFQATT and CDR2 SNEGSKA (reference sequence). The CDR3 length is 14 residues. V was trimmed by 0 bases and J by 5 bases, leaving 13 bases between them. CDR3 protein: CSARDWSAWETQYF. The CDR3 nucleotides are TGCAGTGCTAGAGATTGGTCGGCGTGGGAGACCCAGTACTTC.

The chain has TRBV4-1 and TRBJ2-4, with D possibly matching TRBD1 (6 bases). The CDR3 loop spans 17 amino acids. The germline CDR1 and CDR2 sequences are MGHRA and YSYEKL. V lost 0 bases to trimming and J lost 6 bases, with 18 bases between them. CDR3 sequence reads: CASSQDRVLGAGNIQYF. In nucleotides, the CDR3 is TGCGCCAGCAGCCAAGATCGAGTTTTGGGGGCCGGAAACATTCAGTACTTC.

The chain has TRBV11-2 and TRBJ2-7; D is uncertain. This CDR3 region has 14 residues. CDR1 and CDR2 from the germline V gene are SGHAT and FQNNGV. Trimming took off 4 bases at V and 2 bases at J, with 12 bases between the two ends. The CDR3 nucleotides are TGTGCCAGCAGCTCCCACCTCAGTACCTACGAGCAGTACTTC. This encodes CASSSHLSTYEQYF.

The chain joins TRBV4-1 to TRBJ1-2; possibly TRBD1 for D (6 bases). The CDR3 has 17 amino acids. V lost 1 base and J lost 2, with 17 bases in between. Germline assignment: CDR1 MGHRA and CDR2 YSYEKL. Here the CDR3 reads CASSQGPLGAKNYGYTF. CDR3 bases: TGCGCCAGCAGCCAAGGCCCATTGGGGGCAAAGAACTATGGCTACACCTTC.

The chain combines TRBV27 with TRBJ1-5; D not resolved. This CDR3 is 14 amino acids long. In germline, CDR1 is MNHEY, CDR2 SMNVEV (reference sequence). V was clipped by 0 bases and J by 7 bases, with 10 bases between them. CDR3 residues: CASSLSGYGQPQHF. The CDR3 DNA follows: TGTGCCAGCAGTTTATCAGGGTACGGCCAGCCCCAGCATTTT.

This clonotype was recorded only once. CDR3 nucleotide sequence: TGTGCCAGCAGCTTCGACGGGGCTATGAACACCGGGGAGCTGTTTTTT. Translation gives CASSFDGAMNTGELFF. J is TRBJ2-2 and V is TRBV5-4; possibly TRBD1 or TRBD2 for D (5 bases each). V gave up 2 bases and J gave up 1 base, with 12 bases separating them. The CDR3 length is 16 residues. Germline V gene lookup returns CDR1 SGHNT and CDR2 YYREEE (reference sequence). Full variable domain (remainder filled in from reference TRBV5-4 and TRBJ2-2): ETGVTQSPTHLIKTRGQQVTLRCSSQSGHNTVSWYQQALGQGPQFIFQYYREEENGRGNFPPRFSGLQFPNYSSELNVNALELDDSALYLCASSFDGAMNTGELFFGEGSRLTVL.

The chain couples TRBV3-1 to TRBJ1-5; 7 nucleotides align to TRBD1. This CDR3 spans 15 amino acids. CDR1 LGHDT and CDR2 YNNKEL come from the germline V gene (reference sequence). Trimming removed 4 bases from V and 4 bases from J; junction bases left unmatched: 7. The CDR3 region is CASSPHGQVNQPQHF. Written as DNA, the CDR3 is TGTGCCAGCAGCCCCCACGGACAGGTAAATCAGCCCCAGCATTTT.